These 9 T cell receptor beta chains share one sample of origin, sequenced in a study of T-cell reconstitution after alpha-beta-depleted transplantation in children. Unique molecular identifiers were incorporated into the prepared TCRbeta library. Each CDR3 protein gets one entry after TCRdb re-called the PCR reads with MiXCR. The sample includes about 350,000 distinct CDR3 sequences, under 20% of them seen just once. The specimen was PBMCs, mostly from graft donor cells, collected 360 days after TCRalphabeta/CD19-depleted stem cell transplant. These receptors originate from a male patient aged 2-9 years who had a stem cell transplant for acute lymphoblastic leukemia, so the T cells may come from the graft donor.

The table lists this clonotype with a few counts. The chain is built from TRBV12-3 or TRBV12-4 and TRBJ1-4; the match to TRBD1 covers 8 bases. CDR3 length: 17 residues. The ends lost 4 bases at V and 7 bases at J; junction bases unmatched: 14. The CDR3 nucleotides read TGTGCCAGCAGTTCCTCCCTCCAGGGGGCGCGCGGTGAAAAACTGTTTTTT. Translation gives CASSSSLQGARGEKLFF.

The chain links TRBV10-3 to TRBJ2-1; D is unresolved. The germline CDR1 and CDR2 sequences are ENHRY and SYGVKD. This CDR3 has 13 residues. Trimming stripped 7 bases from V and 6 bases from J, with 13 bases between. In nucleotides, the CDR3 is TGTGCCATCACTGTCTTCGGTTCCAATGAGCAGTTCTTC. It yields the protein CAITVFGSNEQFF.

Of note for this clonotype: At one of its ends the junction is not consistent with the germline gene, which may arise from a read error. The rearrangement uses TRBV3-1 and TRBJ2-1, with TRBD1 matching 7 bases. Germline V gives CDR1 LGHDT, CDR2 YNNKEL (reference sequence). The CDR3 is 12 residues long. The CDR3 DNA reads as TGTGCCAGCAGCCCTACGACAGGGAAGGTGCTCTTC. It translates to CASSPTTGKVLF.

The chain joins TRBV28 to TRBJ1-5; 7 bases are shared with TRBD1. Unmatched junction bases numbered 6, after V lost 4 bases and J lost 0 bases. The germline V gene encodes CDR1 MDHEN and CDR2 SYDVKM. There are 16 residues in the CDR3. The CDR3: CASSSPGQLSNQPQHF. The CDR3, as DNA: TGTGCCAGCAGTTCGCCGGGACAGCTTAGCAATCAGCCCCAGCATTTT. The whole variable domain, remainder taken from reference TRBV28 and TRBJ1-5, is DVKVTQSSRYLVKRTGEKVFLECVQDMDHENMFWYRQDPGLGLRLIYFSYDVKMKEKGDIPEGYSVSREKKERFSLILESASTNQTSMYLCASSSPGQLSNQPQHFGDGTRLSIL.

CDR3 sequence reads: CASSQDPGLAGDTQYF. In DNA form, the CDR3 reads TGTGCCAGCAGCCAAGACCCAGGGCTAGCGGGAGATACGCAGTATTTT. The chain is built from TRBV4-2 and TRBJ2-3; 8 bases are a match to TRBD2. CDR1 and CDR2 from the germline V gene are LGHNA and YNFKEQ. CDR3 length: 16 amino acids. V lost 0 bases and J lost 5; bases outside the gene matches: 7.

The genes are TRBV7-6 and TRBJ2-2; 7 bases agree with TRBD2. The CDR3 is 16 residues long. V dropped 5 bases and J dropped 4; count of bases not matched to a gene: 10. The germline V gene encodes CDR1 SGHVS and CDR2 FNYEAQ. Here the CDR3 DNA reads TGTGCCAGCAGCCCAGGACTAGATCTGGTCACCGGGGAGCTGTTTTTT. It specifies CASSPGLDLVTGELFF. The full variable domain, in which reference TRBV7-6 and TRBJ2-2 provide the parts outside the CDR3, is GAGVSQSPRYKVTKRGQDVALRCDPISGHVSLYWYRQALGQGPEFLTYFNYEAQQDKSGLPNDRFSAERPEGSISTLTIQRTEQRDSAMYRCASSPGLDLVTGELFFGEGSRLTVL.

The genes are TRBV6-2 or TRBV6-3 and TRBJ1-2; TRBD1 might be the D (5 bases). V gave up 5 bases and J gave up 0 bases, with 10 bases separating them. The germline V gene has CDR1 MNHEY and CDR2 SVGEGT. This CDR3 contains 14 residues. CDR3 amino acids: CASSITGANYGYTF. The DNA of the CDR3 is TGTGCCAGCAGTATAACAGGAGCTAACTATGGCTACACCTTC.

This rearrangement joins TRBV4-3 to TRBJ2-5, with a possible D match to TRBD2 (6 bases). The germline V gene has CDR1 LGHNA and CDR2 YSLEER. V was cut by 0 bases and J by 3 bases, with 17 bases left in between. The CDR3 sequence is 17 residues long. CDR3 DNA sequence: TGCGCCAGCAGCCAAGATAGACGGGAGTGGGCTAAAGAGACCCAGTACTTC. This translates into CASSQDRREWAKETQYF.

V gene TRBV27 combines with J gene TRBJ2-1; the D gene is possibly TRBD2 (6 bases). CDR1 and CDR2 (germline): MNHEY, SMNVEV (reference sequence). The CDR3 is 12 amino acids. V dropped 6 bases and J dropped 9 bases, with 12 bases sitting between them. The CDR3 sequence is CASSGTPSEQFF. CDR3 DNA sequence: TGTGCCAGCAGCGGGACTCCCAGTGAGCAGTTCTTC.